This T cell receptor (beta chain) was identified in a study of blood T cell repertoires in COVID-19. The overall study: Donors in the United States, Italy and Spain gave samples during acute or convalescent COVID-19. T cells, B-cell-depleted T cells, or PBMCs provided the cDNA or gDNA that served as material.

V lost 0 bases and J 2 bases, leaving 12 bases between the germline ends. CDR1 is SGHRS, CDR2 YFSETQ, per germline. The length of the CDR3 is 15 residues. Original methodology: Reference gene primer amplification yielded estimated nucleated cell counts. Some clones are missing from TCRdb's copy, which holds only in-frame ones; the method was immunoSEQ multiplex PCR. That table supplies the V and J calls and clone size; D and trimming were determined from the DNA. The table records about 96,000 clones, approximately 84% of them present only once. This sequence was found in a woman aged 55-69 years with acute or convalescent COVID-19. The V gene is TRBV5-1, the J gene TRBJ2-7; the D is unclear. What was sequenced was peripheral blood. CDR3 in DNA: TGCGCCAGCAGCTTGGGTGTACAGCCCACCTACGAGCAGTACTTC. Protein: CASSLGVQPTYEQYF.